Listed below are T cell receptor beta chains from one sample, sequenced in a study of blood T cell repertoires in COVID-19. Assay: immunoSEQ multiplex PCR; the TCRdb copy retains only in-frame clones and omits some. The table has over 250,000 clones, roughly 85% seen once. Input material: peripheral blood. The receptors derive from a human donor in a cohort sampled during active COVID-19. Both conserved end residues are part of each CDR3. Fields, in order: D gene, clone size, J gene, CDR3 length, V gene, CDR3 DNA, CDR3 protein. A D gene is named only where the DNA matches it firmly. Clone size is given for some rows only: seen once, a few or many times, or a class if the clone is expanded.

d_call: TRBD1
clone_size: -
j_call: TRBJ1-6
cdr3_length: 14
v_call: TRBV30
cdr3_nt: TGTGCCTGGAGTGTGGAGGGGGCTGGTTCACCCCTCCACTTT
cdr3_aa: CAWSVEGAGSPLHF

d_call: TRBD2
clone_size: few
j_call: TRBJ2-1
cdr3_length: 16
v_call: TRBV9
cdr3_nt: TGTGCCAGCAGCCCAGAGGGGAGCGGGAGTTTCAATGAGCAGTTCTTC
cdr3_aa: CASSPEGSGSFNEQFF

d_call: -
clone_size: -
j_call: TRBJ1-3
cdr3_length: 15
v_call: TRBV6-5
cdr3_nt: TGTGCCAGCAAATATAGCCCGAGCTCTGGAAACACCATATATTTT
cdr3_aa: CASKYSPSSGNTIYF

d_call: -
clone_size: -
j_call: TRBJ2-5
cdr3_length: 14
v_call: TRBV11-3
cdr3_nt: TGTGCCAGCAGCTCAGGGCCCATCGAAAAGACCCAGTACTTC
cdr3_aa: CASSSGPIEKTQYF

d_call: TRBD2
clone_size: -
j_call: TRBJ2-7
cdr3_length: 16
v_call: TRBV28
cdr3_nt: TGTGCCAGCAGTTTGGGGGGGAGGGTCGACAGTGGAGAGCAGTACTTC
cdr3_aa: CASSLGGRVDSGEQYF

d_call: -
clone_size: -
j_call: TRBJ2-3
cdr3_length: 15
v_call: TRBV29-1
cdr3_nt: TGCAGCGTTGGGAAAAGGGGAATTCCCACAGATACGCAGTATTTT
cdr3_aa: CSVGKRGIPTDTQYF

d_call: TRBD1
clone_size: -
j_call: TRBJ1-1
cdr3_length: 15
v_call: TRBV27
cdr3_nt: TGTGCCAGCAGAACTCCGGGACAGGGGGCAACTGAAGCTTTCTTT
cdr3_aa: CASRTPGQGATEAFF

d_call: -
clone_size: -
j_call: TRBJ1-4
cdr3_length: 15
v_call: TRBV19
cdr3_nt: TGTGCCAGTAGTACCTCTTTTCCAACTAATGAAAAACTGTTTTTT
cdr3_aa: CASSTSFPTNEKLFF

d_call: -
clone_size: -
j_call: TRBJ2-3
cdr3_length: 13
v_call: TRBV23-1
cdr3_nt: TGCGCCAGCAGTCATTGGAGGGCAGATACGCAGTATTTT
cdr3_aa: CASSHWRADTQYF

d_call: -
clone_size: -
j_call: TRBJ2-7
cdr3_length: 14
v_call: TRBV21-1
cdr3_nt: TGTGCCAGCAGAGGGACTAGCGGGCTTCACGAGCAGTACTTC
cdr3_aa: CASRGTSGLHEQYF

d_call: -
clone_size: -
j_call: TRBJ1-6
cdr3_length: 12
v_call: TRBV28
cdr3_nt: TGTGCTTTGGGCCTAAACAATTCACCCCTCCACTTT
cdr3_aa: CALGLNNSPLHF

d_call: TRBD2
clone_size: -
j_call: TRBJ2-3
cdr3_length: 13
v_call: TRBV10-3
cdr3_nt: TGTGCCGGGGGAGGGCGGAACACAGATACGCAGTATTTT
cdr3_aa: CAGGGRNTDTQYF

d_call: -
clone_size: -
j_call: TRBJ1-5
cdr3_length: 13
v_call: TRBV19
cdr3_nt: TGTGCCAGTAAGGAGAACCGGGATCAGCCCCAGCATTTT
cdr3_aa: CASKENRDQPQHF

d_call: -
clone_size: -
j_call: TRBJ1-1
cdr3_length: 15
v_call: TRBV27
cdr3_nt: TGTGCCAGCAGTACCCTGGGACACCTGAACACTGAAGCTTTCTTT
cdr3_aa: CASSTLGHLNTEAFF

d_call: TRBD2
clone_size: -
j_call: TRBJ2-3
cdr3_length: 16
v_call: TRBV24-1
cdr3_nt: TGTGCCACCAGTGATTTGCCCCTCGGGGGGAGGGATACGCAGTATTTT
cdr3_aa: CATSDLPLGGRDTQYF

d_call: TRBD2
clone_size: once
j_call: TRBJ2-7
cdr3_length: 14
v_call: TRBV6-5
cdr3_nt: TGTGCCAGCCTGTTAGCGGGAGGGTCGCACGAGCAGTACTTC
cdr3_aa: CASLLAGGSHEQYF

d_call: TRBD2
clone_size: -
j_call: TRBJ2-3
cdr3_length: 16
v_call: TRBV5-5
cdr3_nt: TGTGCCAGCAGCTGGGAGTGGCTAGCGGGTACAGATACGCAGTATTTT
cdr3_aa: CASSWEWLAGTDTQYF

d_call: -
clone_size: once
j_call: TRBJ2-5
cdr3_length: 13
v_call: TRBV12-3/TRBV12-4
cdr3_nt: TGTGCCAGCAGCGGACAGATACAAGAGACCCAGTACTTC
cdr3_aa: CASSGQIQETQYF

d_call: -
clone_size: -
j_call: TRBJ2-6
cdr3_length: 15
v_call: TRBV5-1
cdr3_nt: TGCGCCAGCAGCTTGGAACTATCTGGGGCCAACGTCCTGACTTTC
cdr3_aa: CASSLELSGANVLTF

d_call: -
clone_size: once
j_call: TRBJ2-3
cdr3_length: 13
v_call: TRBV5-1
cdr3_nt: TGCGCCAGCGGGGCCCAGGAGGGGGATACGCAGTATTTT
cdr3_aa: CASGAQEGDTQYF

d_call: -
clone_size: -
j_call: TRBJ1-5
cdr3_length: 15
v_call: TRBV7-8
cdr3_nt: TGTGCCAGCAGCTTACGGTACAGGGACAATCAGCCCCAGCATTTT
cdr3_aa: CASSLRYRDNQPQHF

d_call: TRBD2
clone_size: few
j_call: TRBJ2-5
cdr3_length: 17
v_call: TRBV19
cdr3_nt: TGTGCCAGTAGGCCCTCGGAGGTAGCGGGACGTGGTGAGACCCAGTACTTC
cdr3_aa: CASRPSEVAGRGETQYF

d_call: TRBD1
clone_size: -
j_call: TRBJ2-3
cdr3_length: 13
v_call: TRBV24-1
cdr3_nt: TGTGCCACCAGTGATCCGGGACAGGGATTGCAGTATTTT
cdr3_aa: CATSDPGQGLQYF

d_call: TRBD2
clone_size: -
j_call: TRBJ2-3
cdr3_length: 13
v_call: TRBV6-4
cdr3_nt: TGTGCCAGCAGCCTACTAGCGGGAGATACGCAGTATTTT
cdr3_aa: CASSLLAGDTQYF

d_call: -
clone_size: -
j_call: TRBJ2-7
cdr3_length: 12
v_call: TRBV5-1
cdr3_nt: TGCGCCAGTGGAGAGGAGGGCTACGAGCAGTACTTC
cdr3_aa: CASGEEGYEQYF

d_call: -
clone_size: -
j_call: TRBJ2-1
cdr3_length: 12
v_call: TRBV24-1
cdr3_nt: TGTGCCACCGCGGGCTACCTCAATGAGCAGTTCTTC
cdr3_aa: CATAGYLNEQFF

d_call: -
clone_size: few
j_call: TRBJ2-1
cdr3_length: 15
v_call: TRBV5-4
cdr3_nt: TGTGCCAGCAGTTCCGGGACTTACTCCTACAATGAGCAGTTCTTC
cdr3_aa: CASSSGTYSYNEQFF

d_call: TRBD2
clone_size: -
j_call: TRBJ2-7
cdr3_length: 16
v_call: TRBV10-2
cdr3_nt: TGCGCCAGCAGCCTTGGGACTAGCGGGAGGGTTTACGAGCAGTACTTC
cdr3_aa: CASSLGTSGRVYEQYF

d_call: TRBD1
clone_size: -
j_call: TRBJ2-2
cdr3_length: 18
v_call: TRBV7-3
cdr3_nt: TGTGCCAGCAGCTTAGGATCCGGTTCGGGACAGGGCAGGGGGGAGCTGTTTTTT
cdr3_aa: CASSLGSGSGQGRGELFF

d_call: -
clone_size: -
j_call: TRBJ2-5
cdr3_length: 19
v_call: TRBV21-1
cdr3_nt: TGTGCCAGCAGCAATCGGACAGGGCCAGGGAGGGTCGGCCAAGAGACCCAGTACTTC
cdr3_aa: CASSNRTGPGRVGQETQYF

d_call: TRBD1
clone_size: -
j_call: TRBJ1-4
cdr3_length: 12
v_call: TRBV7-9
cdr3_nt: TGTGCCAGCAGACAGGGGGCGGAAAAACTGTTTTTT
cdr3_aa: CASRQGAEKLFF

d_call: TRBD1
clone_size: -
j_call: TRBJ1-6
cdr3_length: 15
v_call: TRBV13
cdr3_nt: TGTGCCAGCAGCCACAGGGACAGGGCGGATTCACCCCTCCACTTT
cdr3_aa: CASSHRDRADSPLHF

d_call: TRBD2
clone_size: -
j_call: TRBJ2-3
cdr3_length: 15
v_call: TRBV7-2
cdr3_nt: TGTGCCAGCAGCCCGAGCGGGAGTAAGGCAGATACGCAGTATTTT
cdr3_aa: CASSPSGSKADTQYF

d_call: -
clone_size: -
j_call: TRBJ2-7
cdr3_length: 14
v_call: TRBV5-1
cdr3_nt: TGCGCCAGCAGCACAGGCCCAGCCCTTCGGGAGCAGTACTTC
cdr3_aa: CASSTGPALREQYF

d_call: TRBD1
clone_size: -
j_call: TRBJ2-2
cdr3_length: 14
v_call: TRBV5-1
cdr3_nt: TGCGCCAGCAGCTCGGGACAGGGGATCGGGGAGCTGTTTTTT
cdr3_aa: CASSSGQGIGELFF

d_call: -
clone_size: -
j_call: TRBJ1-1
cdr3_length: 16
v_call: TRBV3-1/TRBV3-2
cdr3_nt: TGTGCCAGCAGCCGAGGGAGCCGGGGGACGGGCACTGAAGCTTTCTTT
cdr3_aa: CASSRGSRGTGTEAFF

d_call: -
clone_size: -
j_call: TRBJ2-7
cdr3_length: 12
v_call: TRBV7-2
cdr3_nt: TGTGCCAGCAGAGGGGGGGTGGACGAGCAGTACTTC
cdr3_aa: CASRGGVDEQYF

d_call: -
clone_size: few
j_call: TRBJ2-5
cdr3_length: 13
v_call: TRBV6-4
cdr3_nt: TGTGCCAGCAGTACGGACTTGGGGGAGACCCAGTACTTC
cdr3_aa: CASSTDLGETQYF

d_call: -
clone_size: many
j_call: TRBJ1-2
cdr3_length: 15
v_call: TRBV11-2
cdr3_nt: TGTGCCAGCAGCTTAAGGGCAGGGTGGAACTATGGCTACACCTTC
cdr3_aa: CASSLRAGWNYGYTF

d_call: -
clone_size: -
j_call: TRBJ1-3
cdr3_length: 16
v_call: TRBV14
cdr3_nt: TGTGCCAGCAGCCAGAACAGGGCCGGCTCTGGAAACACCATATATTTT
cdr3_aa: CASSQNRAGSGNTIYF

d_call: TRBD1
clone_size: -
j_call: TRBJ2-5
cdr3_length: 15
v_call: TRBV4-1
cdr3_nt: TGCGCCAGCAGCCACCCGACAGGGGTCCAAGAGACCCAGTACTTC
cdr3_aa: CASSHPTGVQETQYF

d_call: -
clone_size: -
j_call: TRBJ1-1
cdr3_length: 15
v_call: TRBV6-5
cdr3_nt: TGTGCCAGCAGCGAGACAGATCCCTTGAACACTGAAGCTTTCTTT
cdr3_aa: CASSETDPLNTEAFF

d_call: -
clone_size: -
j_call: TRBJ1-2
cdr3_length: 16
v_call: TRBV6-4
cdr3_nt: TGTGCCAGCAGTGAATCATCCGCCCGGCCAGGTGGGGGCTACACCTTC
cdr3_aa: CASSESSARPGGGYTF

d_call: -
clone_size: once
j_call: TRBJ1-3
cdr3_length: 15
v_call: TRBV16
cdr3_nt: TGTGCCAGCAGCAGGGACTCCCGCTCTGGAAACACCATATATTTT
cdr3_aa: CASSRDSRSGNTIYF

d_call: -
clone_size: -
j_call: TRBJ1-5
cdr3_length: 14
v_call: TRBV19
cdr3_nt: TGTGCCAGTAGTATGTGGGGGGGCAATCAGCCCCAGCATTTT
cdr3_aa: CASSMWGGNQPQHF

d_call: TRBD2
clone_size: -
j_call: TRBJ2-1
cdr3_length: 14
v_call: TRBV6-5
cdr3_nt: TGTGCCAGCACCCCGGGGGGCTCCTACAATGAGCAGTTCTTC
cdr3_aa: CASTPGGSYNEQFF

d_call: -
clone_size: -
j_call: TRBJ2-1
cdr3_length: 18
v_call: TRBV4-2
cdr3_nt: TGTGCCAGCAGCCAGAGGTTCCGAGCGGTTAGCTCCTACAATGAGCAGTTCTTC
cdr3_aa: CASSQRFRAVSSYNEQFF

d_call: -
clone_size: -
j_call: TRBJ1-4
cdr3_length: 14
v_call: TRBV6-1
cdr3_nt: TGTGCCAGCAGTGAAAGGTACAGTTGGGAAAAACTGTTTTTT
cdr3_aa: CASSERYSWEKLFF

d_call: TRBD2
clone_size: -
j_call: TRBJ2-1
cdr3_length: 17
v_call: TRBV15
cdr3_nt: TGTGCCACCAGCAGAGGGCCCCTAGCGGGAGGGCACAATGAGCAGTTCTTC
cdr3_aa: CATSRGPLAGGHNEQFF

d_call: TRBD2
clone_size: -
j_call: TRBJ2-5
cdr3_length: 15
v_call: TRBV9
cdr3_nt: TGTGCCAGCAGCGTAGCGGGAGGGCCTCGTGAGACCCAGTACTTC
cdr3_aa: CASSVAGGPRETQYF

d_call: TRBD1
clone_size: -
j_call: TRBJ2-5
cdr3_length: 15
v_call: TRBV9
cdr3_nt: TGTGCCAGCAGCGTCGGACAGGGGGCCCAAGAGACCCAGTACTTC
cdr3_aa: CASSVGQGAQETQYF

d_call: TRBD1
clone_size: -
j_call: TRBJ2-7
cdr3_length: 14
v_call: TRBV7-2
cdr3_nt: TGTGCCAGCAGCTTAGAGGGGCCAGGGGGCGAGCAGTACTTC
cdr3_aa: CASSLEGPGGEQYF

d_call: -
clone_size: -
j_call: TRBJ2-1
cdr3_length: 15
v_call: TRBV7-8
cdr3_nt: TGTGCCAGCAGCCCCCGCGGCGGAAACTACAATGAGCAGTTCTTC
cdr3_aa: CASSPRGGNYNEQFF

d_call: -
clone_size: -
j_call: TRBJ2-7
cdr3_length: 14
v_call: TRBV5-1
cdr3_nt: TGCGCCAGCAGGGGGCAGGCGAGCTCCTACGAGCAGTACTTC
cdr3_aa: CASRGQASSYEQYF

d_call: TRBD2
clone_size: -
j_call: TRBJ2-3
cdr3_length: 16
v_call: TRBV6-5
cdr3_nt: TGTGCCAGCAGTTACGGACTAGCGGGAGGTTTAGATACGCAGTATTTT
cdr3_aa: CASSYGLAGGLDTQYF

d_call: -
clone_size: few
j_call: TRBJ1-5
cdr3_length: 14
v_call: TRBV6-5
cdr3_nt: TGTGCCAGCAGGATCGACAGTTCCAATCAGCCCCAGCATTTT
cdr3_aa: CASRIDSSNQPQHF